One and the same sample provided the 10 T cell receptor beta chains below, sequenced in a study of metastatic and nonmetastatic thyroid tumors. Via MiXCR, TCRdb re-called the PCR reads. This table holds about 12,000 clones, around 20% found once. Patients were all untreated before their thyroid surgery. Sequencing input: adjacent normal tissue. The receptors stem from a female donor with papillary thyroid cancer or a benign thyroid nodule (not recorded which). Some clones in this sample may be carry-over from other donors' samples.

Of note for this clone: A much larger clone differs by one base, so this may be a read error. The chain employs TRBV9 and TRBJ2-1; no clear D gene. The CDR3 extends over 15 amino acids. Germline V gives CDR1 SGDLS, CDR2 YYNGEE. Deletions cut 7 bases from V and 3 bases from J, with 17 bases between. CDR3 residues: CASGASSYLYNEQFF. For the CDR3, the DNA is TGTGCCAGCGGCGCCTCATCTTACCTCTACAATGAGCAGTTCTTC.

This clone was detected ten times or more. This chain joins TRBV3-1 and TRBJ1-1; 8 bases align to TRBD1. The CDR3 sequence is 12 residues long. The V and J ends lost 4 bases and 11 bases, in that order; junction bases with no gene match: 6. Germline V gene sequence: CDR1 LGHDT, CDR2 YNNKEL (reference sequence). In DNA, the CDR3 is TGTGCCAGCAGCCTCGGACAGGGCGTCGCTTTCTTT. This codes for CASSLGQGVAFF.

The sample holds many counts of this clone. This chain connects TRBV18 to TRBJ1-1, with D possibly matching TRBD1 (6 bases). Germline-derived CDR1 and CDR2 are KGHSH and LQKENI. The V end was cut by 1 base, the J end by 0 bases, with 12 bases between. The CDR3 covers 16 residues. CDR3 residues: CASSPQRAGVNTEAFF. The CDR3 nucleotides are TGTGCCAGCTCACCACAGCGGGCAGGGGTGAACACTGAAGCTTTCTTT. Full variable domain (missing parts from reference TRBV18 and TRBJ1-1): NAGVMQNPRHLVRRRGQEARLRCSPMKGHSHVYWYRQLPEEGLKFMVYLQKENIIDESGMPKERFSAEFPKEGPSILRIQQVVRGDSAAYFCASSPQRAGVNTEAFFGQGTRLTVV.

This clone has ten or more counts. This chain uses TRBV19 with TRBJ2-1; 7 nucleotides match TRBD2. The CDR3 contains 18 residues. Trimming took 0 bases from V and 7 from J; bases not matched to a gene: 15. CDR1 is LNHDA, CDR2 SQIVND, per germline (reference sequence). CDR3 coding DNA: TGTGCCAGTAGTATAGATCCCCCAGGACTAGGAAGCCTAAATGAGCAGTTCTTC. This encodes CASSIDPPGLGSLNEQFF. The whole variable domain, remainder taken from reference TRBV19 and TRBJ2-1, is DGGITQSPKYLFRKEGQNVTLSCEQNLNHDAMYWYRQDPGQGLRLIYYSQIVNDFQKGDIAEGYSVSREKKESFPLTVTSAQKNPTAFYLCASSIDPPGLGSLNEQFFGPGTRLTVL.

The chain couples TRBV2 to TRBJ2-1; D is uncertain. The CDR3 spans 14 residues. V lost 6 bases to trimming and J lost 8 bases, with 17 bases between them. From germline, CDR1 is SNHLY and CDR2 FYNNEI. The CDR3 loop reads CASSRVTPVDEQFF. CDR3 coding DNA: TGTGCCAGCAGCAGAGTGACCCCCGTAGATGAGCAGTTCTTC.

This clone turned up a few times. V usage is TRBV20-1 and J usage is TRBJ2-7, with no clear D. This CDR3 spans 15 amino acids. Germline CDR1 reads DFQATT; CDR2 reads SNEGSKA (reference sequence). V gave up 0 bases and J gave up 4 bases, with 16 bases separating them. The CDR3 bases are TGCAGTGCTAGAGATTTCCACGGAGTGGATTACGAGCAGTACTTC. It is translated as CSARDFHGVDYEQYF.

By sample fraction, this clone is medium-sized (0.01 to 0.1%). This chain connects TRBV27 to TRBJ2-7, with TRBD1 matching 10 bases. V dropped 5 bases and J dropped 7; count of bases not matched to a gene: 8. The V gene's germline CDR1 is MNHEY and CDR2 SMNVEV (reference sequence). The CDR3 is made up of 14 amino acids. The CDR3 protein is CASSPGQGMREQYF. Written as DNA, the CDR3 is TGTGCCAGCAGTCCGGGACAGGGGATGAGAGAGCAGTACTTC.

This rearrangement joins TRBV6-1 to TRBJ2-1, with D uncertain. This CDR3 has 14 amino acids. Germline assignment: CDR1 MNHNS and CDR2 SASEGT. V dropped 5 bases and J dropped 2 bases, with 10 bases sitting between them. This CDR3 is CASSTPGPYNEQFF. The CDR3 DNA follows: TGTGCCAGCAGTACCCCCGGCCCCTACAATGAGCAGTTCTTC.

This clone came up a few times. This chain links TRBV6-2 or TRBV6-3 with TRBJ2-7; no definite D call. V gave up 5 bases and J gave up 2 bases, with 10 bases separating them. The CDR3 consists of 13 residues. The germline V gene has CDR1 MNHEY and CDR2 SVGEGT. CDR3 in DNA: TGTGCCAGCAGTCCGACATCCCCCTACGAGCAGTACTTC. It specifies CASSPTSPYEQYF.

As regards this clone: A much larger clone is a single base away; this may be a read error. The V gene is TRBV4-2, the J gene TRBJ2-1, with D possibly being TRBD2 (6 bases). Germline-derived CDR1 and CDR2 are LGHNA and YNFKEQ. Trimming removed 6 bases at V and 10 bases at J, with 25 bases between. This CDR3 is 16 amino acids long. The CDR3 nucleotides are TGTGCCAGCAGACAACCTAGGGCAGGAGGGCCAGGCGAGCAGTTCTTC. Residues: CASRQPRAGGPGEQFF.